Below, 22 T cell receptor beta chains from the same sample are listed, as sequenced in a study of cytomegalovirus exposure and HLA in healthy donors (dated by TCRdb to about 2017). The library was built by means of the immunoSEQ multiplex PCR assay. A mixture of 60 forward primers for TCR Vbeta segments and 13 reverse primers for TCR Jbeta segments was used in the multiplex PCR. TCRdb took over this immuneACCESS table, retaining in-frame rearrangements with V and J assigned. Such tables are incomplete; in checked studies, under half of the missing clones stem from an unresolved V gene, and the remainder is unexplained. This sample holds about 140,000 clones; around 75% were observed only once. In total, the top ten clones hold roughly 3% of the sample. The sample comprised PBMCs. These receptors were obtained from a man aged 35-49 years in good health and CMV-seronegative.

CDR3 bases: TGTGCCAGCACCCGGACAGGGTATAATTCACCCCTCCACTTT. Its translation is CASTRTGYNSPLHF. V and J are TRBV7-9 and TRBJ1-6; TRBD1 matches 8 bases. CDR1 is SEHNR and CDR2 is FQNEAQ in the germline V gene (reference sequence). J gave up 4 bases and V 7 bases, and 3 bases lay outside the gene matches. The CDR3 runs to 14 residues. Complete variable domain (other parts from reference TRBV7-9 and TRBJ1-6): DTGVSQNPRHKITKRGQNVTFRCDPISEHNRLYWYRQTLGQGPEFLTYFQNEAQLEKSRLLSDRFSAERPKGSFSTLEIQRTEQGDSAMYLCASTRTGYNSPLHFGNGTRLTVT.

The CDR3 bases are TGTGCCAGCAGGCAGGGAATTAATCAGCCCCAGCATTTT. This encodes CASRQGINQPQHF. This chain links TRBV2 with TRBJ1-5; weak D call: TRBD1 (5 bases). CDR1 SNHLY and CDR2 FYNNEI come from the germline V gene. V lost 6 bases to trimming and J lost 4 bases, with 10 bases between them. The CDR3 runs 13 residues.

The V and J genes are TRBV2 and TRBJ1-6; TRBD1 matches at 8 bases. The CDR3 loop spans 13 amino acids. Per germline, CDR1 SNHLY and CDR2 FYNNEI. V was pared by 8 bases and J by 9 bases, with 6 bases of the junction left unmatched. CDR3 nucleotides: TGTGCCAGCGGGGGACAGGTAATTTCACCCCTCCACTTT. Protein product: CASGGQVISPLHF.

J is TRBJ2-7 and V is TRBV7-9; maybe TRBD1 (5 bases). Germline CDR1 SEHNR, CDR2 FQNEAQ (reference sequence). Trimming took 3 bases from V and 2 from J, leaving 20 bases between them. The CDR3 is 17 amino acids. The CDR3: CASSLDLGFRGTYEQYF. The CDR3, as DNA: TGTGCCAGCAGCTTGGATCTCGGTTTTAGGGGAACCTACGAGCAGTACTTC.

The chain is built from TRBV27 and TRBJ2-2, with 9 bases that match TRBD2. With 9 bases clipped from V and 2 bases from J, the junction kept 4 bases outside the gene matches. The length of the CDR3 is 14 residues. In germline, CDR1 is MNHEY, CDR2 SMNVEV (reference sequence). CDR3 region: CASLLAGNTGELFF. The CDR3 DNA reads TGTGCCAGTTTGCTAGCGGGAAACACCGGGGAGCTGTTTTTT.

The genes are TRBV2 and TRBJ2-7; 7 nucleotides align to TRBD1. The V segment lost 5 bases and the J segment 5 bases; nucleotides outside the gene matches: 9. Per the germline V gene, CDR1 is SNHLY and CDR2 is FYNNEI. The CDR3 is made up of 14 amino acids. CDR3 DNA sequence: TGTGCCAGCAGTATACGACAGGGTACCCACGAGCAGTACTTC. Protein product: CASSIRQGTHEQYF.

In this sample, this clone turned up a few times. The chain is built from TRBV2 and TRBJ2-7; 10 bases match TRBD2. V shed 6 bases, J shed 2 bases, and the junction held 7 bases outside the gene matches. The CDR3 has 15 amino acids. Germline V gene sequence: CDR1 SNHLY, CDR2 FYNNEI. The CDR3 reads CASRAGTSAAYEQYF. The CDR3, as DNA: TGTGCCAGCAGGGCCGGGACTAGCGCTGCCTACGAGCAGTACTTC.

V gene TRBV6-5 combines with J gene TRBJ2-5; no clear D gene. The CDR3 has 14 amino acids. The germline V gene has CDR1 MNHEY and CDR2 SVGAGI. V lost 0 bases to trimming and J lost 3 bases, with 8 bases between them. CDR3 bases: TGTGCCAGCAGTTACTCGTACCGGGAAGAGACCCAGTACTTC. Amino acids: CASSYSYREETQYF.

The chain combines TRBV5-4 with TRBJ1-4, with TRBD1 identical over 9 bases. The germline gives CDR1 SGHNT, CDR2 YYREEE (reference sequence). The ends lost 2 bases at V and 3 bases at J; junction bases unmatched: 2. CDR3 length: 15 residues. This CDR3 is CASSLQGAANEKLFF. The CDR3 DNA follows: TGTGCCAGCAGCTTACAGGGGGCTGCTAATGAAAAACTGTTTTTT.

The CDR3 here is CASSSSPRTGELFF. The CDR3 region has the DNA TGTGCCAGCAGCTCCTCCCCCCGTACCGGGGAGCTGTTTTTT. V usage is TRBV7-3 and J usage is TRBJ2-2; no definite D call. The germline V and J ends were trimmed by 4 bases and 5 bases, with 11 bases remaining between them. This CDR3 spans 14 amino acids. Germline V gene lookup returns CDR1 SGHTA and CDR2 FQGTGA.

The rearrangement uses TRBV6-5 and TRBJ2-7; TRBD1 matches at 7 bases. This CDR3 contains 15 residues. Germline V CDR1 and CDR2: MNHEY, SVGAGI. Trimming removed 0 bases from V and 5 bases from J; junction bases left unmatched: 7. CDR3 in DNA: TGTGCCAGCAGTTACTCGACGGCAGGGGGTAACGAGCAGTACTTC. Residues: CASSYSTAGGNEQYF.

The chain recombines TRBV5-1 with TRBJ2-7, with 9 bases identical to TRBD1. The germline gives CDR1 SGHRS, CDR2 YFSETQ. J gave up 5 bases and V 4 bases, and 4 bases lay outside the gene matches. The CDR3 length is 13 residues. This chain's CDR3 is CASSNRGPNEQYF. The CDR3 nucleotides read TGCGCCAGCAGCAACAGGGGGCCAAACGAGCAGTACTTC. Using reference TRBV5-1 and TRBJ2-7 for the parts outside the CDR3, the full variable domain is KAGVTQTPRYLIKTRGQQVTLSCSPISGHRSVSWYQQTPGQGLQFLFEYFSETQRNKGNFPGRFSGRQFSNSRSEMNVSTLELGDSALYLCASSNRGPNEQYFGPGTRLTVT.

By proportion, this clone is medium-sized. The CDR3 here is CASSQEDSGEPDTQYF. The CDR3 region has the DNA TGTGCCAGCAGCCAAGAAGATAGCGGGGAGCCAGATACGCAGTATTTT. The chain carries TRBV4-2 and TRBJ2-3, with 8 nucleotides matching TRBD2. J was trimmed by 4 bases and V by 0 bases; bases with no gene match: 6. Germline CDR1 is LGHNA and CDR2 is YNFKEQ. CDR3 size: 16 residues.

This chain joins TRBV4-1 and TRBJ2-5, with 7 bases matching TRBD2. V lost 3 bases to trimming and J lost 6 bases; unmatched junction nucleotides: 10. CDR1 is MGHRA, CDR2 YSYEKL, per germline. This CDR3 has 15 amino acids. The chain's CDR3 is CASSQAGEAVKTQYF. The CDR3 DNA reads as TGCGCCAGCAGCCAGGCGGGAGAGGCCGTCAAGACCCAGTACTTC.

The gene calls are TRBV6-1 and TRBJ1-2; TRBD1 aligns across 8 bases. V gave up 7 bases and J gave up 4 bases; unmatched junction bases: 5. The germline V gene has CDR1 MNHNS and CDR2 SASEGT. This CDR3 spans 13 amino acids. CDR3: CASILGQGYGYTF. The DNA for the CDR3 is TGTGCCAGCATCCTAGGACAGGGCTATGGCTACACCTTC.

This rearrangement joins TRBV4-1 to TRBJ1-2; TRBD1 matches at 10 bases. Germline values: CDR1 MGHRA, CDR2 YSYEKL. With V trimmed by 3 bases and J by 0 bases, 10 bases remained unmatched. This CDR3 is built from 18 residues. The CDR3 DNA follows: TGCGCCAGCAGCCACATGGGGACAGGGGCTCTCTCTAACTATGGCTACACCTTC. It codes for CASSHMGTGALSNYGYTF.

The rearrangement joins TRBV29-1 to TRBJ2-7; perhaps TRBD1 as D (6 bases). Germline lookup yields CDR1 SQVTM and CDR2 ANQGSEA. This CDR3 region has 12 residues. V gave up 7 bases and J gave up 3 bases, with 13 bases separating them. CDR3 coding DNA: TGCAGCGCTGGGAAGGGGGTCTACGAGCAGTACTTC. This codes for CSAGKGVYEQYF.

This chain joins TRBV5-4 and TRBJ2-1, with a tentative D call TRBD2 (6 bases). The CDR3 is made up of 15 amino acids. Per the germline V gene, CDR1 is SGHNT and CDR2 is YYREEE (reference sequence). The V end was cut by 2 bases, the J end by 1 base, with 10 bases between. CDR3 residues: CASSFRAGSYNEQFF. The CDR3 nucleotides read TGTGCCAGCAGCTTCCGAGCGGGTTCCTACAATGAGCAGTTCTTC.

This clone appeared once. The gene calls are TRBV6-5 and TRBJ1-1; D remains unclear. The CDR3 totals 12 residues. Deletions cut 5 bases from V and 1 base from J, with 5 bases between. Germline V CDR1 and CDR2: MNHEY, SVGAGI. CDR3 in amino acids: CASSTANTEAFF. The CDR3 DNA is TGTGCCAGCAGTACAGCGAACACTGAAGCTTTCTTT.

The chain links TRBV6-5 to TRBJ1-3, with D unclear. This CDR3 comprises 15 residues. Germline CDR1 and CDR2: MNHEY and SVGAGI. Trimming took off 6 bases at V and 4 bases at J, with 16 bases between the two ends. The CDR3 loop reads CASSAVVTSGNTIYF. CDR3 DNA sequence: TGTGCCAGCAGCGCCGTTGTCACTTCAGGAAACACCATATATTTT.

This clone has a handful of counts. V gene TRBV28 combines with J gene TRBJ2-1, with 7 bases that match TRBD2. Germline trimming cut 3 bases from V and 8 bases from J; bases unmatched to any gene: 10. The CDR3 contains 15 residues. CDR1 is MDHEN, CDR2 SYDVKM, per germline. CDR3 sequence reads: CASSLGGLRTHEQFF. CDR3 nucleotide sequence: TGTGCCAGCAGTTTGGGAGGGCTTAGGACCCATGAGCAGTTCTTC. The variable domain in full, with the rest retrieved from reference TRBV28 and TRBJ2-1, is DVKVTQSSRYLVKRTGEKVFLECVQDMDHENMFWYRQDPGLGLRLIYFSYDVKMKEKGDIPEGYSVSREKKERFSLILESASTNQTSMYLCASSLGGLRTHEQFFGPGTRLTVL.

The gene calls are TRBV19 and TRBJ1-2, with D possibly matching TRBD1 (6 bases). The CDR3 runs 15 residues. V was cut by 3 bases and J by 2 bases, with 13 bases left in between. Germline-derived CDR1 and CDR2 are LNHDA and SQIVND (reference sequence). CDR3 sequence reads: CASSIQQGRNYGYTF. In DNA, the CDR3 is TGTGCCAGTAGTATTCAACAGGGTCGGAACTATGGCTACACCTTC.